This T cell receptor (beta chain) is drawn from a study of breast tumors, draining lymph nodes, adjacent tissues. Notes on the study in general: Luminal-like breast cancer showed significantly greater tumor-nontumor repertoire similarity than basal-like breast cancer did. Data fit most tumor T cells coming from lymph node, expanding in tumor. Tumor T cell lymph node origin was a supported hypothesis, not proven. Tumors had less TCR diversity than lymph nodes, more than nontumor tissue.

MiXCR, run by TCRdb on the multiplex PCR reads, gives a single entry per CDR3 protein. The sample lists 200,000 to 250,000 distinct CDR3 sequences, approximately 30% occurring once. Samples came from axillary lymph nodes draining the breast cancer. The sample holds many counts of this clonotype. No antigen is known for it. CDR1 and CDR2 from the germline V gene are MNHEY and SMNVEV (reference sequence). The CDR3 is 15 amino acids. Trimming stripped 3 bases from V and 0 bases from J, with 12 bases between. V and J are TRBV27 and TRBJ2-7; tentatively, D is TRBD1 or TRBD2 (5 bases each). Input material: axillary lymph node tissue. The TCR originated in a female donor with breast cancer. Some clones in this sample may be carry-over from other donors' samples. In nucleotides, the CDR3 is TGTGCCAGCAGTTTGAGAGGGGCAAGCTCCTACGAGCAGTACTTC. Protein sequence: CASSLRGASSYEQYF.